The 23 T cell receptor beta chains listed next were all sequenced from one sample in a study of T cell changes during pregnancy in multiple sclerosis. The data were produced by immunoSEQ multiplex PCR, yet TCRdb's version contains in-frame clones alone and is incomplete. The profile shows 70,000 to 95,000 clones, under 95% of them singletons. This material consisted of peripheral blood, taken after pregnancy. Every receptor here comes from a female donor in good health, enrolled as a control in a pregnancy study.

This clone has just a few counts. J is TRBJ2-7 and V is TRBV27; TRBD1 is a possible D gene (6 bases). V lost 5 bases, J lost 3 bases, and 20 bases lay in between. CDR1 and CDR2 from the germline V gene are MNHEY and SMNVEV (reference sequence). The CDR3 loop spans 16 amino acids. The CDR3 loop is CASSPRGPQWGYEQYF. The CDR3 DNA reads TGTGCCAGCAGTCCCAGGGGCCCCCAATGGGGCTACGAGCAGTACTTC.

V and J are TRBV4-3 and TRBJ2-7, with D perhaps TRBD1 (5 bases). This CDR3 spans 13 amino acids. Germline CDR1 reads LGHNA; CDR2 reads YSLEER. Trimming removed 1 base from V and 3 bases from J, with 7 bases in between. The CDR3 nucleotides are TGCGCCAGCAGCCAAGGACAGATCTACGAGCAGTACTTC. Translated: CASSQGQIYEQYF.

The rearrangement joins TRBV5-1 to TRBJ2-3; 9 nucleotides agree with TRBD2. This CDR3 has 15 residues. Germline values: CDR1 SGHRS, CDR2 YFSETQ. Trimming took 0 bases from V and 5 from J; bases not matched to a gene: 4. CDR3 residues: CASSLGMTSGDTQYF. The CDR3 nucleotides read TGCGCCAGCAGCTTGGGTATGACTAGCGGAGATACGCAGTATTTT.

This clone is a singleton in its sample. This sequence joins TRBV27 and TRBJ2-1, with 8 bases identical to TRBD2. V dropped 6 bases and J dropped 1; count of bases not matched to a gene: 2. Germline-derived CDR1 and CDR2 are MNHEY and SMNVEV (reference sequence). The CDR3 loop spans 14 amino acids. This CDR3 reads CASRTGGSYNEQFF. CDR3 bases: TGTGCCAGCAGGACGGGGGGGTCCTACAATGAGCAGTTCTTC.

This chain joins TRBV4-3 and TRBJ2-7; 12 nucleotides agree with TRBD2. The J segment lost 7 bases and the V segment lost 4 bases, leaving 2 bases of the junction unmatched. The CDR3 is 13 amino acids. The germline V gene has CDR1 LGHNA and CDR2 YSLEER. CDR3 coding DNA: TGCGCCAGCAGCCTCGGACTAGCGGGGGAGCAGTACTTC. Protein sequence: CASSLGLAGEQYF.

This CDR3 is CASSLRGLAGENTGELFF. The CDR3 DNA reads TGTGCCAGCAGCTTACGGGGACTAGCGGGCGAAAACACCGGGGAGCTGTTTTTT. J is TRBJ2-2 and V is TRBV7-9, with 12 bases matching TRBD2. The CDR3 contains 18 residues. CDR1 SEHNR and CDR2 FQNEAQ come from the germline V gene (reference sequence). Trimming took 2 bases from V and 2 from J; bases not matched to a gene: 6.

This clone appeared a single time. This chain's CDR3 is CASAGASSSLETQYF. The CDR3, as DNA: TGTGCCAGCGCGGGTGCGTCTTCGTCGTTGGAGACCCAGTACTTC. The genes are TRBV2 and TRBJ2-5; D is perhaps TRBD2 (5 bases). CDR3 length: 15 residues. Trimming left V 8 bases short and J 5 bases short, with 21 bases between. Germline CDR1 reads SNHLY; CDR2 reads FYNNEI.

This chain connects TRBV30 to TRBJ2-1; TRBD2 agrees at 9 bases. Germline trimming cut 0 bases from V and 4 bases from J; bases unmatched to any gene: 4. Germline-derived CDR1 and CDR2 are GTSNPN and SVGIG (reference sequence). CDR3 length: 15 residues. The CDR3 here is CAWSVDLAGYNEQFF. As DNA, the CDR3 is TGTGCCTGGAGTGTAGACCTAGCGGGGTACAATGAGCAGTTCTTC. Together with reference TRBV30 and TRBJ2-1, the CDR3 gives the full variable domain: SQTIHQWPATLVQPVGSPLSLECTVEGTSNPNLYWYRQAAGRGLQLLFYSVGIGQISSEVPQNLSASRPQDRQFILSSKKLLLSDSGFYLCAWSVDLAGYNEQFFGPGTRLTVL.

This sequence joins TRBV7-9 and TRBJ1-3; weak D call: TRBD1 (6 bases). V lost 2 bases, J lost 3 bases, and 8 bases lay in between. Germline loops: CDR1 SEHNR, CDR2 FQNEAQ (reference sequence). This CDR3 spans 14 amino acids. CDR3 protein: CASSLRGGGNTIYF. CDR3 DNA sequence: TGTGCCAGCAGCTTAAGGGGGGGTGGAAACACCATATATTTT. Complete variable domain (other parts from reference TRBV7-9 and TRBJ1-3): DTGVSQNPRHKITKRGQNVTFRCDPISEHNRLYWYRQTLGQGPEFLTYFQNEAQLEKSRLLSDRFSAERPKGSFSTLEIQRTEQGDSAMYLCASSLRGGGNTIYFGEGSWLTVV.

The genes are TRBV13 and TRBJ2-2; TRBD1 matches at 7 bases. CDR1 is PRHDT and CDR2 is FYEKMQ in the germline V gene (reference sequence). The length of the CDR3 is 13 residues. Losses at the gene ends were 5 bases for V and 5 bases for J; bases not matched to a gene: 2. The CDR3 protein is CASSRGQTGELFF. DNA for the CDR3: TGTGCCAGCAGCCGGGGACAGACCGGGGAGCTGTTTTTT.

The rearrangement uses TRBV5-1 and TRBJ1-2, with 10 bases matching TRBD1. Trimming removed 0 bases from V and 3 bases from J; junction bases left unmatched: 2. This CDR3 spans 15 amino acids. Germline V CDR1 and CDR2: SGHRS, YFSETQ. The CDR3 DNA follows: TGCGCCAGCAGCTTGGGACAGGGGGCTGACTATGGCTACACCTTC. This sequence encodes CASSLGQGADYGYTF. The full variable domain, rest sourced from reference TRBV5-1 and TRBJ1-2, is KAGVTQTPRYLIKTRGQQVTLSCSPISGHRSVSWYQQTPGQGLQFLFEYFSETQRNKGNFPGRFSGRQFSNSRSEMNVSTLELGDSALYLCASSLGQGADYGYTFGSGTRLTVV.

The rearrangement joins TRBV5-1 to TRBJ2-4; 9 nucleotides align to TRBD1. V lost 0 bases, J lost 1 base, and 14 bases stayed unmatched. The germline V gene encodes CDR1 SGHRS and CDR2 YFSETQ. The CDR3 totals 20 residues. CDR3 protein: CASSLGGDRERVGAKNIQYF. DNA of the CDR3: TGCGCCAGCAGCTTGGGTGGGGACAGGGAACGCGTTGGGGCCAAAAACATTCAGTACTTC.

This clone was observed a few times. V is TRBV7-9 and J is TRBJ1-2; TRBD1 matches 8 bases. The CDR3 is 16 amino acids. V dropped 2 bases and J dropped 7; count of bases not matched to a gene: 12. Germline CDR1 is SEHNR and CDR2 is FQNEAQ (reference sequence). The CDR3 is CASSLLPGQGMSGYTF. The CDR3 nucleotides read TGTGCCAGCAGCTTACTTCCAGGACAGGGAATGAGTGGCTACACCTTC.

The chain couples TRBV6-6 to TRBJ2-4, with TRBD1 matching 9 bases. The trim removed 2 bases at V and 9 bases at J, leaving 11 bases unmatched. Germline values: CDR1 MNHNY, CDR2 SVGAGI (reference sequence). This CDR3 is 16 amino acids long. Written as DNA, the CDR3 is TGTGCCAGCAGTTACGTCCACAGGGGGCCTTCGGGCATTCAGTACTTC. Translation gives CASSYVHRGPSGIQYF.

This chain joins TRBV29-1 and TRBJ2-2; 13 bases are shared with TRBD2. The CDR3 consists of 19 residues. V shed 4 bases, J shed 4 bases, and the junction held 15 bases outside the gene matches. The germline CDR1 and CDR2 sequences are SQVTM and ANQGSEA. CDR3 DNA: TGCAGCGTTGCTAGATCCGGGACTAGCGGGATCCTAAGCACCGGGGAGCTGTTTTTT. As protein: CSVARSGTSGILSTGELFF.

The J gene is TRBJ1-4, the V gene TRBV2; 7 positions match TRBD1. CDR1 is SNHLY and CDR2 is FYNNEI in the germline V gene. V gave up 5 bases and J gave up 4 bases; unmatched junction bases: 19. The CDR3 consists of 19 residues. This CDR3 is CASSNQLTGVGGYNEKLFF. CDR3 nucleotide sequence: TGTGCCAGCAGTAACCAGTTAACAGGGGTTGGTGGATATAATGAAAAACTGTTTTTT. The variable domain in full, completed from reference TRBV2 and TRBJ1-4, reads EPEVTQTPSHQVTQMGQEVILRCVPISNHLYFYWYRQILGQKVEFLVSFYNNEISEKSEIFDDQFSVERPDGSNFTLKIRSTKLEDSAMYFCASSNQLTGVGGYNEKLFFGSGTQLSVL.

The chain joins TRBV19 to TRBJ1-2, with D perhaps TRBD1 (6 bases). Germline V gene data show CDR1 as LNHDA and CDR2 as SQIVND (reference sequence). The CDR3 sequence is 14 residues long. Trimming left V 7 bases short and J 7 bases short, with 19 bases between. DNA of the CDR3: TGTGCCAGTACCCCCATCTTAGGACAGCCTGGCTACACCTTC. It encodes CASTPILGQPGYTF.

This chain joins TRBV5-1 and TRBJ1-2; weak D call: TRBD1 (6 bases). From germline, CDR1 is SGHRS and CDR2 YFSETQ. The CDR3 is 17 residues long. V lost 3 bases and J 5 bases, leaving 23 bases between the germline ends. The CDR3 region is CASSSSTTGGHSYGYTF. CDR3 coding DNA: TGCGCCAGCAGCTCAAGTACTACGGGGGGACATTCGTATGGCTACACCTTC.

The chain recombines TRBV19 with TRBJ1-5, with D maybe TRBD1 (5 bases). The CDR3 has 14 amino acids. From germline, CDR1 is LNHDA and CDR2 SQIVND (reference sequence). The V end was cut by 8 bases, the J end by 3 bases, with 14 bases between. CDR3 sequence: CASRRGDSNQPQHF. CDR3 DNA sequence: TGTGCCAGTCGCAGAGGGGACTCCAATCAGCCCCAGCATTTT.

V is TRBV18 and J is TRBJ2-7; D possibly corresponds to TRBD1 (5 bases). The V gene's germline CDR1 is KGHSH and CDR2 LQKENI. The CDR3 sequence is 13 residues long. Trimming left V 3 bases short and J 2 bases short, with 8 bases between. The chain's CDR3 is CASSPVTAYEQYF. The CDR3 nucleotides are TGTGCCAGCTCACCGGTGACAGCCTACGAGCAGTACTTC.

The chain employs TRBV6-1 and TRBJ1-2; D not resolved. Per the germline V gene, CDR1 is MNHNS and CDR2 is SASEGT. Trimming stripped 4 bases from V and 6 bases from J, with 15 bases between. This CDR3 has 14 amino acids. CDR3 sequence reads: CASSGADNWNGYTF. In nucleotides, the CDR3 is TGTGCCAGCAGTGGGGCCGACAATTGGAATGGCTACACCTTC.

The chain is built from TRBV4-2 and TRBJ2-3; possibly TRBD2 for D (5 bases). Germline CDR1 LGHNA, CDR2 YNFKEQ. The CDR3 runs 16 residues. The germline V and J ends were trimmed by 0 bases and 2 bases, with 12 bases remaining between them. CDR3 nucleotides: TGTGCCAGCAGCCAAGATCCCGCGGGTGACACAGATACGCAGTATTTT. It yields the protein CASSQDPAGDTDTQYF.

This CDR3 is CASTRQGTDTQYF. The CDR3 DNA is TGTGCCAGCACCAGACAGGGAACAGATACGCAGTATTTT. The rearrangement joins TRBV6-1 to TRBJ2-3; 7 nucleotides line up with TRBD1. Germline CDR1 and CDR2: MNHNS and SASEGT. CDR3 size: 13 residues. Trimming removed 7 bases from V and 3 bases from J; junction bases left unmatched: 4.